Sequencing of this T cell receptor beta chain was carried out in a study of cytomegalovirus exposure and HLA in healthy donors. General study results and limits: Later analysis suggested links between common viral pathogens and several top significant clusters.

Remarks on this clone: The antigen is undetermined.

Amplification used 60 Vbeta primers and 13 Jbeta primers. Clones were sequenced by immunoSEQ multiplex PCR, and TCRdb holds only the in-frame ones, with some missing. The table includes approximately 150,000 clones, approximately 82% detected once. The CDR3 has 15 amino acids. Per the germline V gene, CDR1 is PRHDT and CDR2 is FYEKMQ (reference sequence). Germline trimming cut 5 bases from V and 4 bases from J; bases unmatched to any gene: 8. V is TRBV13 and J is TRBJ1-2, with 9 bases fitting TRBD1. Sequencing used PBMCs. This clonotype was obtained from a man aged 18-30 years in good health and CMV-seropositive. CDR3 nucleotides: TGTGCCAGCAGCGAACAGGGGGCGGGTAGCTATGGCTACACCTTC. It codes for CASSEQGAGSYGYTF.